These 27 T cell receptor beta chains were sequenced from one sample in a study of T cell responses to AZD1222 COVID-19 vaccine. Some clones are missing from TCRdb's copy, which holds only in-frame ones; the method was immunoSEQ multiplex PCR. The table includes 150,000 to 200,000 clones, approximately 91% detected once. The sequencing here drew on peripheral blood, taken 28 days after the second AZD1222 dose. Receptors were obtained from an adult who received the AZD1222 COVID-19 vaccine.

The J gene is TRBJ2-1, the V gene TRBV7-3; D might be TRBD2 (6 bases). The ends were cut back, 2 bases at V and 4 bases at J, with 15 bases in the middle. The germline V gene encodes CDR1 SGHTA and CDR2 FQGTGA. CDR3 length: 16 residues. The CDR3 region is CASSLSGGRPYNEQFF. As DNA, the CDR3 is TGTGCCAGCAGCTTATCTGGGGGGAGGCCTTACAATGAGCAGTTCTTC.

This chain uses TRBV7-8 with TRBJ1-3, with D possibly matching TRBD1 (6 bases). This CDR3 spans 16 amino acids. CDR1 is SGHVS and CDR2 is FQNEAQ in the germline V gene. The ends were cut back, 0 bases at V and 4 bases at J, with 13 bases in the middle. The CDR3 DNA is TGTGCCAGCAGCTTAGCGCGTACAGGGTACGGAAACACCATATATTTT. Translation gives CASSLARTGYGNTIYF.

The chain is built from TRBV3-1 (or the pseudogene TRBV3-2) and TRBJ1-5; a possible D gene is TRBD1 (5 bases). The V end was cut by 1 base, the J end by 0 bases, with 22 bases between. There are 20 residues in the CDR3. Germline V gives CDR1 LGHDT, CDR2 YNNKEL (reference sequence). The CDR3 DNA sequence: TGTGCCAGCAGCCAAGTCGCAACCCAGGGACGGTCAAATAGCAATCAGCCCCAGCATTTT. Protein: CASSQVATQGRSNSNQPQHF.

The chain uses TRBV7-8 and TRBJ2-1; D remains ambiguous. V was clipped by 1 base and J by 10 bases, with 5 bases between them. The CDR3 extends over 11 amino acids. Germline V gene sequence: CDR1 SGHVS, CDR2 FQNEAQ. The CDR3 reads CASSLVKEQFF. The CDR3 nucleotides read TGTGCCAGCAGCTTAGTCAAAGAGCAGTTCTTC.

CDR3: CASSLKPAGGPGNTIYF. The DNA of the CDR3 is TGTGCCAGCAGCTTAAAACCCGCAGGGGGCCCTGGAAACACCATATATTTT. The V call is TRBV7-3, the J call TRBJ1-3; 8 bases line up with TRBD1. The V segment lost 1 base and the J segment 2 bases; nucleotides outside the gene matches: 7. The CDR3 has 17 amino acids. Germline V gene sequence: CDR1 SGHTA, CDR2 FQGTGA.

This chain's CDR3 is CASSYRSTGTEPYEQYF. CDR3 DNA: TGCGCCAGCAGCTACAGATCTACCGGGACGGAACCCTACGAGCAGTACTTC. J is TRBJ2-7 and V is TRBV4-1; D possibly matches TRBD1 or TRBD2 (5 bases each). This CDR3 has 17 amino acids. The germline CDR1 and CDR2 sequences are MGHRA and YSYEKL. The germline V and J ends were trimmed by 5 bases and 2 bases, with 22 bases remaining between them.

This sequence joins TRBV27 and TRBJ2-3, with TRBD2 matching over 11 bases. The CDR3 is 18 residues long. The germline gives CDR1 MNHEY, CDR2 SMNVEV (reference sequence). After removal of 5 bases from V and 1 base from J, the junction contained 11 bases not matched to a gene. The CDR3 nucleotides are TGTGCCAGCAGTCCACCGGGACTAGCGGCATCTGGCACAGATACGCAGTATTTT. Its protein product is CASSPPGLAASGTDTQYF.

This sequence joins TRBV5-4 and TRBJ1-2; maybe TRBD1 (6 bases). Germline CDR1 SGHNT, CDR2 YYREEE (reference sequence). V was clipped by 4 bases and J by 4 bases, with 11 bases between them. The CDR3 is 13 amino acids. The CDR3 spells CASSRTAAYGYTF. In nucleotides, the CDR3 is TGTGCCAGCAGCAGGACAGCAGCCTATGGCTACACCTTC.

The chain couples TRBV19 to TRBJ2-3; the D is unclear. The germline V gene has CDR1 LNHDA and CDR2 SQIVND (reference sequence). The CDR3 runs to 15 residues. V was pared by 6 bases and J by 0 bases, with 13 bases between. The CDR3 sequence is CASSSLADSTDTQYF. The CDR3 bases are TGTGCCAGTAGCTCTCTGGCTGACAGCACAGATACGCAGTATTTT.

For the CDR3, the DNA is TGTGCCAGTAGACCGCCAGGAACATATAGCAATCAGCCCCAGCATTTT. It translates to CASRPPGTYSNQPQHF. The rearrangement links TRBV19 to TRBJ1-5; D unresolved. Trimming cost V 6 bases and J 0 bases, with 15 bases left between them. The germline CDR1 and CDR2 sequences are LNHDA and SQIVND (reference sequence). The CDR3 length is 16 residues.

V gene TRBV4-1 combines with J gene TRBJ1-1; TRBD1 aligns across 8 bases. The J segment lost 5 bases and the V segment lost 2 bases, leaving 13 bases of the junction unmatched. This CDR3 region has 17 residues. CDR1 and CDR2 (germline): MGHRA, YSYEKL. CDR3 DNA sequence: TGCGCCAGCAGCCAAACCCCACACCAGGGGGCGTGGACTGAAGCTTTCTTT. This sequence encodes CASSQTPHQGAWTEAFF.

V usage is TRBV6-5 and J usage is TRBJ2-7, with 8 positions matching TRBD2. J gave up 7 bases and V 0 bases, and 11 bases lay outside the gene matches. The CDR3 is 16 amino acids. Germline V lookup: CDR1 MNHEY, CDR2 SVGAGI. CDR3 bases: TGTGCCAGCAGTTACTCTAACCTAGCGGGTATGGGGGAGCAGTACTTC. Translating it yields CASSYSNLAGMGEQYF.

This clone is a singleton in its sample. The chain links TRBV5-4 to TRBJ2-2, with TRBD2 as a possible D gene (6 bases). Trimming removed 1 base at V and 4 bases at J, with 14 bases between. Germline-derived CDR1 and CDR2 are SGHNT and YYREEE (reference sequence). The CDR3 is 16 amino acids. CDR3 DNA: TGTGCCAGCAGCTTGCTGGCGGGGACGCCCACCGGGGAGCTGTTTTTT. This translates into CASSLLAGTPTGELFF.

The chain combines TRBV5-1 with TRBJ2-1; the D gene is possibly TRBD2 (5 bases). Germline CDR1 and CDR2: SGHRS and YFSETQ. This CDR3 region has 12 residues. The V end was cut by 4 bases, the J end by 7 bases, with 9 bases between. CDR3 sequence reads: CASSAGGNEQFF. The CDR3 DNA reads TGCGCCAGCAGCGCGGGCGGGAATGAGCAGTTCTTC.

The V and J genes are TRBV6-5 and TRBJ1-1; D unclear. The V gene lost 5 bases and the J gene lost 1 base, with 8 bases spanning the gap. CDR3 size: 13 residues. Germline V gene data show CDR1 as MNHEY and CDR2 as SVGAGI. Here the CDR3 DNA reads TGTGCCAGCAGTAAGAGCGGGAACACTGAAGCTTTCTTT. This encodes CASSKSGNTEAFF.

J is TRBJ2-7 and V is TRBV27, with 10 nucleotides matching TRBD1. Germline V gene sequence: CDR1 MNHEY, CDR2 SMNVEV (reference sequence). This CDR3 is built from 15 residues. Germline trimming cut 6 bases from V and 0 bases from J; bases unmatched to any gene: 5. In DNA, the CDR3 is TGTGCCAGCAGGACCGGGACAGGGGACTCCTACGAGCAGTACTTC. Protein: CASRTGTGDSYEQYF.

The chain uses TRBV19 and TRBJ2-7, with no clear D. The CDR3 runs to 15 residues. CDR1 and CDR2 (germline): LNHDA, SQIVND (reference sequence). V was trimmed by 4 bases and J by 2 bases, leaving 15 bases between them. As DNA, the CDR3 is TGTGCCAGTAGTACCGGTGGTTCAAGCACCTACGAGCAGTACTTC. Its translation: CASSTGGSSTYEQYF.

V and J are TRBV19 and TRBJ1-2, with D uncertain. The germline V and J ends were trimmed by 1 base and 4 bases, with 7 bases remaining between them. This CDR3 is 13 amino acids long. CDR1 and CDR2 from the germline V gene are LNHDA and SQIVND (reference sequence). DNA of the CDR3: TGTGCCAGTAGTATAGGCCAGATCTATGGCTACACCTTC. Residues: CASSIGQIYGYTF.

This clone has a single count. V is TRBV28 and J is TRBJ2-6; D is possibly TRBD2 (7 bases). The CDR3 spans 17 residues. The ends were cut back, 7 bases at V and 4 bases at J, with 20 bases in the middle. CDR1 MDHEN and CDR2 SYDVKM come from the germline V gene. CDR3 bases: TGTGCCAGCATCCCCGGCCGGGGGGCCCCCGGGGCCAACGTCCTGACTTTC. This translates into CASIPGRGAPGANVLTF.

The chain combines TRBV7-3 with TRBJ2-6; D is ambiguous. V dropped 4 bases and J dropped 1 base, with 11 bases sitting between them. CDR3 length: 16 residues. The germline V gene encodes CDR1 SGHTA and CDR2 FQGTGA. In nucleotides, the CDR3 is TGTGCCAGCAGCTCCCGGACGGTTTCTGGGGCCAACGTCCTGACTTTC. Translated: CASSSRTVSGANVLTF.

A few counts support this clone. The rearrangement links TRBV19 to TRBJ1-6; perhaps TRBD1 as D (5 bases). There are 12 residues in the CDR3. The ends were cut back, 7 bases at V and 5 bases at J, with 6 bases in the middle. Per the germline V gene, CDR1 is LNHDA and CDR2 is SQIVND (reference sequence). CDR3 DNA: TGTGCCAGTAAGGACAATAATTCACCCCTCCACTTT. Protein sequence: CASKDNNSPLHF. Supplemented by reference TRBV19 and TRBJ1-6, the full variable domain reads DGGITQSPKYLFRKEGQNVTLSCEQNLNHDAMYWYRQDPGQGLRLIYYSQIVNDFQKGDIAEGYSVSREKKESFPLTVTSAQKNPTAFYLCASKDNNSPLHFGNGTRLTVT.

V is TRBV1 and J is TRBJ1-3. TRBV1 is given as a pseudogene. The CDR3 is 15 amino acids. CDR3 sequence reads: CTSSPGDRSGNTIYF. CDR3 DNA sequence: TGCACCAGCAGCCCGGGGGACCGCTCTGGAAACACCATATATTTT.

The chain joins TRBV4-1 to TRBJ2-7, with 9 bases aligning to TRBD2. This CDR3 contains 16 residues. V was clipped by 3 bases and J by 1 base; unmatched bases: 7. The germline V gene encodes CDR1 MGHRA and CDR2 YSYEKL. In DNA, the CDR3 is TGCGCCAGCAGCCATTCGCGGGGGGGCGGGTCCTACGAGCAGTACTTC. This translates into CASSHSRGGGSYEQYF.

This clone was seen just once. The chain uses TRBV18 and TRBJ1-1; 9 bases match TRBD1. This CDR3 is 16 amino acids long. Germline CDR1 and CDR2: KGHSH and LQKENI. With 3 bases clipped from V and 1 base from J, the junction kept 6 bases outside the gene matches. The CDR3 region is CASSPTGGIANTEAFF. CDR3 DNA: TGTGCCAGCTCACCGACAGGGGGGATTGCGAACACTGAAGCTTTCTTT.

The J gene is TRBJ1-6, the V gene TRBV4-2; D gene unclear. CDR3 size: 12 residues. The germline V gene encodes CDR1 LGHNA and CDR2 YNFKEQ. V dropped 4 bases and J dropped 7 bases, with 5 bases sitting between them. In DNA, the CDR3 is TGTGCCAGCAGCCGAGACAATTCACCCCTCCACTTT. Amino acids: CASSRDNSPLHF.

The chain recombines TRBV27 with TRBJ1-6; weak D call: TRBD1 (6 bases). V lost 3 bases and J lost 7, with 10 bases in between. The germline V gene has CDR1 MNHEY and CDR2 SMNVEV (reference sequence). CDR3 length equals 14 residues. The CDR3 nucleotides read TGTGCCAGCAGTTTCGGGGGCCCCAATTCACCCCTCCACTTT. Translated: CASSFGGPNSPLHF.

The CDR3 reads CASSLEDSQPQHF. The DNA of the CDR3 is TGTGCCAGCAGCTTAGAGGACAGTCAGCCCCAGCATTTT. The rearrangement links TRBV7-6 to TRBJ1-5; a weak D match, TRBD1 (6 bases). CDR1 and CDR2 (germline): SGHVS, FNYEAQ. V was shortened by 1 base and J by 6 bases, with 7 bases between the two germline ends. The CDR3 extends over 13 amino acids.